The 32 T cell receptor beta chains listed next were all sequenced from one sample in a study of cytomegalovirus exposure and HLA in healthy donors. PCR involved 60 Vbeta and 13 Jbeta primers. The protocol was immunoSEQ multiplex PCR, while the TCRdb copy is restricted to in-frame clones and leaves out a portion. The sample includes roughly 74,000 clones. The sample taken for sequencing was PBMCs. All receptors derive from a female donor in good health and CMV-seropositive.

V gene TRBV5-5 combines with J gene TRBJ2-2; TRBD2 agrees at 14 bases. The CDR3 totals 18 residues. Germline V gene data show CDR1 as SGHKS and CDR2 as YYEKEE (reference sequence). J was trimmed by 9 bases and V by 3 bases; bases with no gene match: 13. The CDR3 sequence is CASSSRVTGTSGSRELFF. The DNA for the CDR3 is TGTGCCAGCAGCTCCAGGGTAACCGGGACTAGCGGGAGTCGGGAGCTGTTTTTT.

The chain couples TRBV28 to TRBJ1-2, with 7 bases aligning to TRBD1. V was clipped by 3 bases and J by 0 bases; unmatched bases: 4. The CDR3 loop spans 15 amino acids. Germline V gene sequence: CDR1 MDHEN, CDR2 SYDVKM. The CDR3 protein is CASSFGGQTNYGYTF. In DNA form, the CDR3 reads TGTGCCAGCAGTTTCGGGGGACAGACTAACTATGGCTACACCTTC.

The chain carries TRBV4-3 and TRBJ1-5, with 11 bases fitting TRBD1. Per the germline V gene, CDR1 is LGHNA and CDR2 is YSLEER. V dropped 4 bases and J dropped 5; count of bases not matched to a gene: 1. CDR3 size: 14 residues. CDR3 protein: CASSRGQGDQPQHF. CDR3 coding DNA: TGCGCCAGCAGCCGGGGACAGGGGGATCAGCCCCAGCATTTT.

V usage is TRBV4-1 and J usage is TRBJ2-5; 7 bases are shared with TRBD2. CDR1 and CDR2 from the germline V gene are MGHRA and YSYEKL. This CDR3 is 14 amino acids long. V lost 1 base and J lost 5; bases outside the gene matches: 4. CDR3 nucleotide sequence: TGCGCCAGCAGCCAAGGCAGGCGGGGGGAGACCCAGTACTTC. It codes for CASSQGRRGETQYF.

The rearrangement joins TRBV5-1 to TRBJ2-7, with 7 nucleotides matching TRBD2. The CDR3 length is 14 residues. The germline V gene encodes CDR1 SGHRS and CDR2 YFSETQ. The trim removed 4 bases at V and 2 bases at J, leaving 6 bases unmatched. The DNA of the CDR3 is TGCGCCAGCAGCCGAAGCGGGAACACCTACGAGCAGTACTTC. It is translated as CASSRSGNTYEQYF.

J is TRBJ2-5 and V is TRBV28, with TRBD2 identical over 12 bases. V was pared by 2 bases and J by 5 bases, with 6 bases of the junction left unmatched. This CDR3 has 16 amino acids. Germline lookup yields CDR1 MDHEN and CDR2 SYDVKM. The CDR3 loop is CASSLRRLAGEETQYF. In DNA, the CDR3 is TGTGCCAGCAGTTTAAGGCGACTAGCGGGAGAGGAGACCCAGTACTTC.

The CDR3 DNA reads TGTGCCAGCGCCCTAGCGGGAGCCGGAAGGGGTGAGCAGTTCTTC. Residues: CASALAGAGRGEQFF. The chain couples TRBV27 to TRBJ2-1, with 10 positions matching TRBD2. This CDR3 is built from 15 residues. The germline V gene encodes CDR1 MNHEY and CDR2 SMNVEV (reference sequence). J gave up 9 bases and V 8 bases, and 13 bases lay outside the gene matches.

This chain connects TRBV2 to TRBJ1-2, with D unresolved. The CDR3 has 13 amino acids. V shed 3 bases and J shed 1 base, with 6 bases lying between them. Germline V CDR1 and CDR2: SNHLY, FYNNEI. CDR3 DNA sequence: TGTGCCAGCAGTGAGAACATTAACTATGGCTACACCTTC. This codes for CASSENINYGYTF.

CDR3 nucleotides: TGTGCCAGCAGTGAACAGTACCACGAGCAGTACTTC. Translating gives CASSEQYHEQYF. The J gene is TRBJ2-7, the V gene TRBV2; no definite D call. Germline CDR1 and CDR2: SNHLY and FYNNEI. This CDR3 has 12 amino acids. Trimming cost V 2 bases and J 5 bases, with 7 bases left between them.

V is TRBV9 and J is TRBJ2-7; weak D call: TRBD2 (5 bases). The germline gives CDR1 SGDLS, CDR2 YYNGEE. The V gene lost 3 bases and the J gene lost 1 base, with 11 bases spanning the gap. The CDR3 has 14 amino acids. CDR3 amino acids: CASSAGSGSYEQYF. The DNA of the CDR3 is TGTGCCAGCAGCGCGGGGTCTGGGTCCTACGAGCAGTACTTC. Supplemented by reference TRBV9 and TRBJ2-7, the full variable domain reads DSGVTQTPKHLITATGQRVTLRCSPRSGDLSVYWYQQSLDQGLQFLIQYYNGEERAKGNILERFSAQQFPDLHSELNLSSLELGDSALYFCASSAGSGSYEQYFGPGTRLTVT.

This chain uses TRBV4-3 with TRBJ2-2; no firm D call. The germline CDR1 and CDR2 sequences are LGHNA and YSLEER. This CDR3 contains 17 residues. V was shortened by 0 bases and J by 1 base, with 12 bases between the two germline ends. The CDR3, as DNA: TGCGCCAGCAGCCAAGAGATAGACTTATTGAACACCGGGGAGCTGTTTTTT. It translates to CASSQEIDLLNTGELFF.

The chain has TRBV6-1 and TRBJ2-7, with TRBD2 as a possible D gene (6 bases). This CDR3 contains 14 residues. The V gene's germline CDR1 is MNHNS and CDR2 SASEGT. Deletions cut 7 bases from V and 4 bases from J, with 17 bases between. The CDR3 loop is CASNDGRELYEQYF. For the CDR3, the DNA is TGTGCCAGCAACGACGGACGGGAGCTATACGAGCAGTACTTC.

This clone is deemed medium-sized (0.01 to 0.1%) by its frequency. A junction boundary mismatches the germline segment, possibly from a read error. The genes are TRBV6-4 and TRBJ2-4; maybe TRBD2 (5 bases). This CDR3 is built from 13 residues. Germline CDR1 is MRHNA and CDR2 is SNTAGT. The CDR3: CASSVAGPRGSNF. The CDR3 coding sequence is TGTGCCAGCAGTGTTGCCGGACCTCGCGGGTCTAATTTC.

This CDR3 is CSTQGAMNTEAFF. In DNA form, the CDR3 reads TGCAGCACCCAAGGGGCGATGAACACTGAAGCTTTCTTT. The rearrangement joins TRBV29-1 to TRBJ1-1, with D perhaps matching TRBD1 (5 bases). The V gene lost 8 bases and the J gene lost 0 bases, with 13 bases spanning the gap. Looked up from germline, CDR1 is SQVTM and CDR2 is ANQGSEA. The CDR3 has 13 residues.

This sequence joins TRBV7-9 and TRBJ2-7, with 9 bases fitting TRBD1. Trimming took 5 bases from V and 6 from J; bases not matched to a gene: 8. Germline V gives CDR1 SEHNR, CDR2 FQNEAQ (reference sequence). This CDR3 comprises 14 residues. The CDR3 here is CASSHVDRGLEQYF. The CDR3 DNA is TGTGCCAGCAGCCACGTGGACAGGGGCCTCGAGCAGTACTTC.

V is TRBV30 and J is TRBJ1-1, with 7 bases identical to TRBD1. CDR1 GTSNPN and CDR2 SVGIG come from the germline V gene (reference sequence). This CDR3 spans 14 amino acids. The J segment lost 4 bases and the V segment lost 4 bases, leaving 9 bases of the junction unmatched. CDR3 region: CAWTRQGVGTEAFF. DNA of the CDR3: TGTGCCTGGACTAGACAGGGAGTCGGCACTGAAGCTTTCTTT.

Notes on this clone: An end of the junction does not agree with germline; a read error may underlie this. The chain combines TRBV7-7 with TRBJ2-3; tentatively, D is TRBD1 (5 bases). CDR1 and CDR2 from the germline V gene are SSHAT and FNYEAQ (reference sequence). There are 17 residues in the CDR3. The CDR3 is CASSLDRLTVSTDTQYF. Here the CDR3 DNA reads TGTGCTAGCAGCTTAGATCGGTTGACAGTCAGCACAGATACGCAGTATTTT.

This chain links TRBV6-5 with TRBJ1-1, with 10 bases identical to TRBD1. J was trimmed by 1 base and V by 6 bases; bases with no gene match: 2. The CDR3 is 14 residues long. Germline CDR1 and CDR2: MNHEY and SVGAGI. The CDR3 DNA sequence: TGTGCCAGCAGCAGGGACAGGGGGAACACTGAAGCTTTCTTT. Its protein product is CASSRDRGNTEAFF.

The gene calls are TRBV7-2 and TRBJ1-6; 10 nucleotides match TRBD1. CDR1 and CDR2 (germline): SGHTA, FQGNSA. The CDR3 has 14 residues. The junction had 3 bases not matched to a gene; V was cut back by 3 bases and J by 10 bases. The CDR3 loop reads CASSLTGGKSPLHF. The CDR3 DNA reads as TGTGCCAGCAGCTTGACAGGGGGCAAATCACCCCTCCACTTT.

This rearrangement joins TRBV28 to TRBJ2-7, with 9 bases aligning to TRBD2. CDR1 is MDHEN, CDR2 SYDVKM, per germline. This CDR3 comprises 16 residues. J lost 4 bases, V lost 2 bases, and 9 bases had no gene match. The CDR3 is CASSLGPQTSGYEQYF. CDR3 coding DNA: TGTGCCAGCAGTTTAGGCCCCCAAACTAGCGGGTACGAGCAGTACTTC.

The chain combines TRBV7-2 with TRBJ2-2; TRBD2 matches 9 bases. Germline V gene lookup returns CDR1 SGHTA and CDR2 FQGNSA. V dropped 2 bases and J dropped 2; count of bases not matched to a gene: 12. The CDR3 totals 19 residues. The CDR3 region is CASSLLAGLRFFNTGELFF. The CDR3 nucleotides read TGTGCCAGCAGCTTACTAGCGGGACTTCGGTTCTTTAACACCGGGGAGCTGTTTTTT.

This sequence joins TRBV15 and TRBJ1-4; no reliable D call. Germline CDR1 is LNHNV and CDR2 is YYDKDF (reference sequence). The CDR3 contains 13 residues. V lost 0 bases and J lost 13, with 12 bases in between. CDR3 in amino acids: CATSRDIHSGLFF. In nucleotides, the CDR3 is TGTGCCACCAGCAGAGATATCCATTCGGGACTGTTTTTT. Combining the CDR3 with reference TRBV15 and TRBJ1-4 gives the whole variable domain DAMVIQNPRYQVTQFGKPVTLSCSQTLNHNVMYWYQQKSSQAPKLLFHYYDKDFNNEADTPDNFQSRRPNTSFCFLDIRSPGLGDTAMYLCATSRDIHSGLFFGSGTQLSVL.

The gene calls are TRBV7-8 and TRBJ1-4, with D possibly being TRBD1 (6 bases). The length of the CDR3 is 17 residues. Germline assignment: CDR1 SGHVS and CDR2 FQNEAQ. The V and J ends lost 2 bases and 4 bases respectively, with 17 bases between them. The CDR3 DNA reads TGTGCCAGCAGCTTACGATCGGGGGGGCGCCTTAATGAAAAACTGTTTTTT. This sequence encodes CASSLRSGGRLNEKLFF.

The chain recombines TRBV5-4 with TRBJ2-3, with 8 nucleotides matching TRBD2. The CDR3 consists of 16 residues. From germline, CDR1 is SGHNT and CDR2 YYREEE (reference sequence). Germline trimming cut 4 bases from V and 2 bases from J; bases unmatched to any gene: 9. The CDR3 DNA reads TGTGCCAGCAGCACTGACCAGCGGGAGACCACAGATACGCAGTATTTT. Protein: CASSTDQRETTDTQYF.

Remarks on this clone: At one end, the junction sequence differs from germline, possibly due to a read error. The chain couples TRBV7-7 to TRBJ1-5; D perhaps matches TRBD1 (6 bases). The CDR3 sequence is 14 residues long. Per germline, CDR1 SSHAT and CDR2 FNYEAQ (reference sequence). The CDR3 DNA reads TGTGCTAGCAGCTGGACAGTCTGCAATCAGCCCCAGCATTTT. It specifies CASSWTVCNQPQHF.

V gene TRBV7-2 combines with J gene TRBJ2-2; the D is unclear. This CDR3 contains 16 residues. V lost 1 base and J 2 bases, leaving 11 bases between the germline ends. Germline-derived CDR1 and CDR2 are SGHTA and FQGNSA. CDR3 nucleotides: TGTGCCAGCAGCTTAGATCCCGGGTTTAACACCGGGGAGCTGTTTTTT. It specifies CASSLDPGFNTGELFF.

This CDR3 reads CASSKREGDEQFF. CDR3 coding DNA: TGTGCCAGCAGCAAGAGGGAGGGGGATGAGCAGTTCTTC. The V and J genes are TRBV4-2 and TRBJ2-1; weak D call: TRBD2 (7 bases). Germline V CDR1 and CDR2: LGHNA, YNFKEQ. This CDR3 has 13 amino acids. The V end was cut by 5 bases, the J end by 8 bases, with 13 bases between.

The chain is built from TRBV7-6 and TRBJ2-5; 10 nucleotides agree with TRBD2. After removal of 1 base from V and 5 bases from J, the junction contained 10 bases not matched to a gene. This CDR3 has 17 residues. Germline V gene lookup returns CDR1 SGHVS and CDR2 FNYEAQ. The CDR3 protein is CASSLVLAGIVGETQYF. CDR3 sequence (DNA): TGTGCCAGCAGCTTAGTACTAGCGGGAATAGTAGGGGAGACCCAGTACTTC.

V and J are TRBV14 and TRBJ2-7; 8 nucleotides agree with TRBD2. The V and J ends lost 0 bases and 3 bases, in that order; junction bases with no gene match: 13. The CDR3 runs to 18 residues. Germline V lookup: CDR1 SGHDN, CDR2 FVKESK. The CDR3 sequence: CASSQDDVAGRRLYEQYF. DNA for the CDR3: TGTGCCAGCAGCCAAGACGACGTAGCGGGAAGAAGGCTCTACGAGCAGTACTTC.

V and J are TRBV30 and TRBJ2-5, with 13 nucleotides matching TRBD2. This CDR3 contains 14 residues. Germline-derived CDR1 and CDR2 are GTSNPN and SVGIG (reference sequence). J gave up 9 bases and V 4 bases, and 8 bases lay outside the gene matches. CDR3 sequence (DNA): TGTGCCTGGACCGGGACTAGCGGGATAGGGGCCCAGTACTTC. Translated, it gives CAWTGTSGIGAQYF. The full variable domain, rest sourced from reference TRBV30 and TRBJ2-5, is SQTIHQWPATLVQPVGSPLSLECTVEGTSNPNLYWYRQAAGRGLQLLFYSVGIGQISSEVPQNLSASRPQDRQFILSSKKLLLSDSGFYLCAWTGTSGIGAQYFGPGTRLLVL.

V gene TRBV6-1 combines with J gene TRBJ1-4; D possibly corresponds to TRBD1 (6 bases). This CDR3 has 13 amino acids. V lost 3 bases, J lost 7 bases, and 9 bases lay in between. CDR1 and CDR2 from the germline V gene are MNHNS and SASEGT. CDR3 region: CASSETRGEKLFF. Here the CDR3 DNA reads TGTGCCAGCAGTGAGACCAGGGGTGAAAAACTGTTTTTT.

The rearrangement joins TRBV2 to TRBJ1-5, with D unresolved. Trimming pared 4 bases from V and 0 bases from J, leaving 7 bases between. Germline CDR1 reads SNHLY; CDR2 reads FYNNEI. The CDR3 runs 14 residues. The CDR3 bases are TGTGCCAGCAGTGTCCCCGGTAGCAATCAGCCCCAGCATTTT. It specifies CASSVPGSNQPQHF.